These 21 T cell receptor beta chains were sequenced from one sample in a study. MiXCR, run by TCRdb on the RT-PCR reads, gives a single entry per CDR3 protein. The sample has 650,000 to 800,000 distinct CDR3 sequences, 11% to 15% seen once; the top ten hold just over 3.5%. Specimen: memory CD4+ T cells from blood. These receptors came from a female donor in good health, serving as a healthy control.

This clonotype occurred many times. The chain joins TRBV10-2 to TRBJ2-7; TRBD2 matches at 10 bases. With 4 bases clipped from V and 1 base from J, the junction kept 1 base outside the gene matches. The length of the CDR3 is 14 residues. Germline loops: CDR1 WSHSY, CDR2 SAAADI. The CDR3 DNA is TGCGCCAGCAGTGCTAGCGGGAGATCCTACGAGCAGTACTTC. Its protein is CASSASGRSYEQYF.

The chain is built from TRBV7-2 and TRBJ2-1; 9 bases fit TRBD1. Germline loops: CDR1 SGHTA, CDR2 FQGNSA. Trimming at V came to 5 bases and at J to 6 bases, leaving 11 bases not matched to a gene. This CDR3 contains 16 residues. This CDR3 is CASSQQPGQGGNEQFF. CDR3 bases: TGTGCCAGCAGCCAGCAGCCGGGACAGGGTGGCAATGAGCAGTTCTTC.

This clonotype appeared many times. DNA of the CDR3: TGCAGTGCCTTCAGGGGCAAGACAGATACGCAGTATTTT. This encodes CSAFRGKTDTQYF. The chain combines TRBV20-1 with TRBJ2-3, with a possible D match to TRBD1 (6 bases). Germline CDR1 DFQATT, CDR2 SNEGSKA (reference sequence). Trimming removed 6 bases from V and 3 bases from J, with 13 bases in between. This CDR3 has 13 amino acids.

The CDR3 DNA follows: TGTGCCAGCAGTTTAGGTCAGGGGATACAAGAAGCTTTCTTT. Protein product: CASSLGQGIQEAFF. The genes are TRBV28 and TRBJ1-1; the D gene is possibly TRBD1 (6 bases). The CDR3 totals 14 residues. Germline CDR1 and CDR2: MDHEN and SYDVKM. V was trimmed by 2 bases and J by 8 bases, leaving 15 bases between them. Combining the CDR3 with reference TRBV28 and TRBJ1-1 gives the whole variable domain DVKVTQSSRYLVKRTGEKVFLECVQDMDHENMFWYRQDPGLGLRLIYFSYDVKMKEKGDIPEGYSVSREKKERFSLILESASTNQTSMYLCASSLGQGIQEAFFGQGTRLTVV.

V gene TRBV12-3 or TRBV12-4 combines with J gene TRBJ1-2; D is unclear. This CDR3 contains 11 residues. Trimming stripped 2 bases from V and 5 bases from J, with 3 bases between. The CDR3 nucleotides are TGTGCCAGCAGTTTAAAATATGGCTACACCTTC. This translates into CASSLKYGYTF.

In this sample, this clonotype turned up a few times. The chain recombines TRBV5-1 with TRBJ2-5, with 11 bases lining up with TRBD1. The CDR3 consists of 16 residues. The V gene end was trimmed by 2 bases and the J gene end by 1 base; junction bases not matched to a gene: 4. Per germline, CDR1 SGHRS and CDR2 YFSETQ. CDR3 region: CASSLGQGAAQETQYF. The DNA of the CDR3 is TGCGCCAGCAGCTTAGGACAGGGGGCAGCCCAAGAGACCCAGTACTTC.

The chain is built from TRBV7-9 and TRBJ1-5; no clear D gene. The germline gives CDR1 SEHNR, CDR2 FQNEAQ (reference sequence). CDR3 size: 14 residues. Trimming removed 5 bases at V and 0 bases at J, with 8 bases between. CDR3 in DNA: TGTGCCAGCAGCCCGAACCCTAGCAATCAGCCCCAGCATTTT. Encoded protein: CASSPNPSNQPQHF.

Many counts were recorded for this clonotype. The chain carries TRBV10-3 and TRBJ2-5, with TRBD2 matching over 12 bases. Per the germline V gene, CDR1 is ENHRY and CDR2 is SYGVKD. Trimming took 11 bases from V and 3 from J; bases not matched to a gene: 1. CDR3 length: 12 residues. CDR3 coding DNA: TGTGCCTCTAGCGGGAGGGAAGAGACCCAGTACTTC. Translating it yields CASSGREETQYF.

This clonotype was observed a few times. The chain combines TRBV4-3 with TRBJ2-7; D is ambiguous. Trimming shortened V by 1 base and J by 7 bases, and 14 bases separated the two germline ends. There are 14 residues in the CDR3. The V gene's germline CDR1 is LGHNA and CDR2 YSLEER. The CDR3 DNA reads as TGCGCCAGCAGCCAAGTCGGTACCTCTTGGGAGCAGTACTTC. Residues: CASSQVGTSWEQYF.

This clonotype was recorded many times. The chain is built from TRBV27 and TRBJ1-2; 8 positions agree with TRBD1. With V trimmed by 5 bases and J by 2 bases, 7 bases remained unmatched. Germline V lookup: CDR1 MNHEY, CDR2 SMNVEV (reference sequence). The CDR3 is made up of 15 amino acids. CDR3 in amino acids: CASSPGQGNNYGYTF. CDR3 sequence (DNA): TGTGCCAGCAGTCCAGGACAGGGAAACAACTATGGCTACACCTTC.

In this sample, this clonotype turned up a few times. CDR3 in DNA: TGTGCCAGCATTGCGGAAGCTGGTCAGCCCCAGCATTTT. It encodes CASIAEAGQPQHF. The V and J genes are TRBV12-3 or TRBV12-4 and TRBJ1-5, with unresolved D. The CDR3 covers 13 residues. V was shortened by 7 bases and J by 6 bases, with 13 bases between the two germline ends.

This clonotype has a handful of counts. The CDR3 nucleotides are TGTGCCAGCAGGGTGTTGAATGAGCAGTTCTTC. As protein: CASRVLNEQFF. The chain is built from TRBV12-3 or TRBV12-4 and TRBJ2-1; no clear D. The CDR3 contains 11 residues. Trimming left V 6 bases short and J 7 bases short, with 7 bases between.

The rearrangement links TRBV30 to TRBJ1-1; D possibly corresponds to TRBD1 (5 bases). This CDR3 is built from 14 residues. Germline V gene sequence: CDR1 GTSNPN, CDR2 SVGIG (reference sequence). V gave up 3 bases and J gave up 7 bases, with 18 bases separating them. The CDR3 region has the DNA TGTGCCTGGAGCCGAAACCAGGGATGGGGTGAAGCTTTCTTT. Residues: CAWSRNQGWGEAFF.

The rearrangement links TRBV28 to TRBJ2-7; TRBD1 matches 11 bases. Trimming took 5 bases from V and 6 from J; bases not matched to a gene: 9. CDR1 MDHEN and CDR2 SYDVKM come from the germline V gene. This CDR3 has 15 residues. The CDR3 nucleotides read TGTGCCAGCAGTAATAACCCGGGACAGGGGGTCGAGCAGTACTTC. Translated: CASSNNPGQGVEQYF.

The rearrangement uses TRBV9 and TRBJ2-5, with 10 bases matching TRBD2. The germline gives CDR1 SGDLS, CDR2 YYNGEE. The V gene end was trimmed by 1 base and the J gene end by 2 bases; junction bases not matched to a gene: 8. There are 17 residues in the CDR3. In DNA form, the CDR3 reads TGTGCCAGCAGCGTAAAGTTTTCAGCGGGGGGGCAAGAGACCCAGTACTTC. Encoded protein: CASSVKFSAGGQETQYF.

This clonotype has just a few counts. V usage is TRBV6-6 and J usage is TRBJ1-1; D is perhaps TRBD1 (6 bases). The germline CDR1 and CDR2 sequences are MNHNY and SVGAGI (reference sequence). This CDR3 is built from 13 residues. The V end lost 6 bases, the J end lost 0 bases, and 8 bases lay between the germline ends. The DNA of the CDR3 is TGTGCCAGCAGGGACAGCTTGAACACTGAAGCTTTCTTT. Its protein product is CASRDSLNTEAFF.

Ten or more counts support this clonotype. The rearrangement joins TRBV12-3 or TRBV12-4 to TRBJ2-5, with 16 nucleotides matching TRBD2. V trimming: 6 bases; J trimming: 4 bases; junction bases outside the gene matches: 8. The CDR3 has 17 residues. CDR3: CASRGLAGGPSRETQYF. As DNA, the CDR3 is TGTGCCAGCAGGGGACTAGCGGGAGGGCCATCGCGAGAGACCCAGTACTTC.

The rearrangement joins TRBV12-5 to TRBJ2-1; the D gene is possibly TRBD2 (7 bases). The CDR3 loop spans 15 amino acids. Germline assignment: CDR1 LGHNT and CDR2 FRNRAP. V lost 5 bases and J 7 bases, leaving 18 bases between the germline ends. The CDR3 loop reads CASGQGGGLGNEQFF. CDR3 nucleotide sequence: TGTGCTAGTGGTCAGGGAGGGGGATTAGGAAATGAGCAGTTCTTC.

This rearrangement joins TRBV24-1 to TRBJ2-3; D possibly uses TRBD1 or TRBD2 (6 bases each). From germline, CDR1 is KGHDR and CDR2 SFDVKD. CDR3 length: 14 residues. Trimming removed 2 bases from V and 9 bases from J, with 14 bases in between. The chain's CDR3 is CATSDWIGGGTQYF. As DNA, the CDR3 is TGTGCCACCAGTGATTGGATCGGGGGCGGCACGCAGTATTTT.

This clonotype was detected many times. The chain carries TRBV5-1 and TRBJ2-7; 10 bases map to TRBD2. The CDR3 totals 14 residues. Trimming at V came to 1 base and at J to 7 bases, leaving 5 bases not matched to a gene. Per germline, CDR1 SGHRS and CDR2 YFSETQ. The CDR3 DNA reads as TGCGCCAGCAGCTTGTCTAGCGGGAGTTGGGAGCAGTACTTC. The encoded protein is CASSLSSGSWEQYF.

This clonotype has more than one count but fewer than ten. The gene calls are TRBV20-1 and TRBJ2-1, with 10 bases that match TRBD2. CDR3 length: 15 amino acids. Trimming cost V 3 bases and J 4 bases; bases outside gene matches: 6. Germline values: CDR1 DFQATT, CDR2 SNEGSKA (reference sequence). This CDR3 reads CSASATSGPYNEQFF. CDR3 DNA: TGCAGTGCTAGCGCGACTAGCGGGCCTTACAATGAGCAGTTCTTC.